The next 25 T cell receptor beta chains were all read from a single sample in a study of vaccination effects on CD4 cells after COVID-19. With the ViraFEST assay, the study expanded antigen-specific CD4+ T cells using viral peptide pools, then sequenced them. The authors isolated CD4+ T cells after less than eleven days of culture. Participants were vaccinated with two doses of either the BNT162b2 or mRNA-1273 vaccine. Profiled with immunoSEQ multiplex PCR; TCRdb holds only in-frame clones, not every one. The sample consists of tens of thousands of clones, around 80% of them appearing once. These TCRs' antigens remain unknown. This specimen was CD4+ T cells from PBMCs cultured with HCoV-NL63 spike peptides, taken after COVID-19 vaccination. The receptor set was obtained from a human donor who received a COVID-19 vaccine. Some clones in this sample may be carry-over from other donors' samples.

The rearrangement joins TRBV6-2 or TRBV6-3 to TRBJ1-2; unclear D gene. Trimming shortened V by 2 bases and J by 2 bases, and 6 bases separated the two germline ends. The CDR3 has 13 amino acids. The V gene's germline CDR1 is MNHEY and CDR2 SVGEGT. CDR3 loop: CASSYGRNYGYTF. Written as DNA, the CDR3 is TGTGCCAGCAGTTACGGACGGAACTATGGCTACACCTTC.

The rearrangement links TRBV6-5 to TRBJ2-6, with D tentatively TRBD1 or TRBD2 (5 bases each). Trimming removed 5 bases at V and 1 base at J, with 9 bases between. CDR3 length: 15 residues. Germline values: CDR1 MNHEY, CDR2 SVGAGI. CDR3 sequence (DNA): TGTGCCAGCAGTCGGGACGGTTCTGGGGCCAACGTCCTGACTTTC. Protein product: CASSRDGSGANVLTF.

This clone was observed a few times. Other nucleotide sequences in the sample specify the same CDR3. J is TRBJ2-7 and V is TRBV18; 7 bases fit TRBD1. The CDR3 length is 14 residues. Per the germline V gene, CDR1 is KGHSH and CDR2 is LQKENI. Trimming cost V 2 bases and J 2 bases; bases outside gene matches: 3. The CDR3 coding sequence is TGTGCCAGCTCACCAGGGCAGGGGGCCTACGAGCAGTACGTC. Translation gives CASSPGQGAYEQYV.

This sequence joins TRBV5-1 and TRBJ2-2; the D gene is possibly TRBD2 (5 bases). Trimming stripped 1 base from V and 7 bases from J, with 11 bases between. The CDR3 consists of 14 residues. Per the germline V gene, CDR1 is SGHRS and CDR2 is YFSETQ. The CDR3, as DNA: TGCGCCAGCAGCTTGCCCGTGGCGGGCGGGGAGCTGTTTTTT. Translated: CASSLPVAGGELFF.

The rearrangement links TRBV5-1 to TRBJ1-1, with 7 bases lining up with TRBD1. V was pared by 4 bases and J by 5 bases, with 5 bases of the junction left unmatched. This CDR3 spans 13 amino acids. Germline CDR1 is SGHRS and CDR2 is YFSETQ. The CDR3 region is CASSETTGTEAFF. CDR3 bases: TGCGCCAGCAGCGAAACGACAGGGACTGAAGCTTTCTTT.

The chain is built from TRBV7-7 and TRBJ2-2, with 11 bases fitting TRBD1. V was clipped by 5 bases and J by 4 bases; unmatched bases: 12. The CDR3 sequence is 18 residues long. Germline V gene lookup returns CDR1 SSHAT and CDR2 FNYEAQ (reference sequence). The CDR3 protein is CASSPTLGTGGATGELFF. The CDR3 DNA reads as TGTGCCAGCAGCCCCACACTAGGGACAGGGGGTGCCACCGGGGAGCTGTTTTTT.

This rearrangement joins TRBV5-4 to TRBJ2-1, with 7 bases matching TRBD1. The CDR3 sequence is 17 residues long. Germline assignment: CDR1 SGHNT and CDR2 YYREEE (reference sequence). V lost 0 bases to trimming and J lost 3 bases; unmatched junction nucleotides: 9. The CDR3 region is CASSLGLDRVNYNEQFF. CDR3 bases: TGTGCCAGCAGCTTGGGATTAGACAGGGTTAACTACAATGAGCAGTTCTTC. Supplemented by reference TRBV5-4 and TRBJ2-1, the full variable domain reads ETGVTQSPTHLIKTRGQQVTLRCSSQSGHNTVSWYQQALGQGPQFIFQYYREEENGRGNFPPRFSGLQFPNYSSELNVNALELDDSALYLCASSLGLDRVNYNEQFFGPGTRLTVL.

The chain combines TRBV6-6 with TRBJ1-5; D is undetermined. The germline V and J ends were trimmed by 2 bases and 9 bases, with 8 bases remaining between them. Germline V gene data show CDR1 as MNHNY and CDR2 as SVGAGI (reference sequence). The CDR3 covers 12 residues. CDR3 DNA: TGTGCCAGCAGTTACCCCCCAGGGCCCCAGCATTTT. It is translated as CASSYPPGPQHF.

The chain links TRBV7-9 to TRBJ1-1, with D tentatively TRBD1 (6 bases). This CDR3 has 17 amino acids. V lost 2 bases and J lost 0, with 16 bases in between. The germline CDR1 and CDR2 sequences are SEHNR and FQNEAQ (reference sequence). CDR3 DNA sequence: TGTGCCAGCAGCTTAAGGGCAGGGGCCCGCCTGAACACTGAAGCTTTCTTT. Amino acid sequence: CASSLRAGARLNTEAFF.

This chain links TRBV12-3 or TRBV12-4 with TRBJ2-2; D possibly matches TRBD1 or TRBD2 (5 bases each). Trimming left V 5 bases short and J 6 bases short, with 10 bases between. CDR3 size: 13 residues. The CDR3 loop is CASSGTLAGELFF. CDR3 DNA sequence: TGTGCCAGCAGTGGGACCCTTGCCGGGGAGCTGTTTTTT.

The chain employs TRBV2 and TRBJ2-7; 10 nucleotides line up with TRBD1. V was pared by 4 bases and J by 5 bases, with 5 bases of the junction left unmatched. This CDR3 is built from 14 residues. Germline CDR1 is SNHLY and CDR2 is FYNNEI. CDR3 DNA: TGTGCCAGCAGTGGACAGGGGGCGAGTCACGAGCAGTACGTC. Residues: CASSGQGASHEQYV.

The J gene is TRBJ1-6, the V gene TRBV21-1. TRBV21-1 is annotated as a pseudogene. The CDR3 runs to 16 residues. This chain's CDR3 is CASSKAPVSYNSPLHF. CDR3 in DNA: TGTGCCAGCAGCAAAGCCCCCGTCTCCTATAATTCACCCCTCCACTTT.

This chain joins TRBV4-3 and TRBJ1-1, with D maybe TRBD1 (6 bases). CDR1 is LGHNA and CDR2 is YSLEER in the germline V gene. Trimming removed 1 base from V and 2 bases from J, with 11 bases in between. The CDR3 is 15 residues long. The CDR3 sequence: CASSQVVGGNTEAFF. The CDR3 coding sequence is TGCGCCAGCAGCCAAGTTGTCGGGGGCAACACTGAAGCTTTCTTT.

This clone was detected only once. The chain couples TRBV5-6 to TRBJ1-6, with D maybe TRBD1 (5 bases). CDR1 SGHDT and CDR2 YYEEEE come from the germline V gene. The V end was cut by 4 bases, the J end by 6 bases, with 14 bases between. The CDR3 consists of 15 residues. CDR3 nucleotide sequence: TGTGCCAGCAGCCAACCGGGACGGTTTAATTCACCCCTCCACTTT. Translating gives CASSQPGRFNSPLHF.

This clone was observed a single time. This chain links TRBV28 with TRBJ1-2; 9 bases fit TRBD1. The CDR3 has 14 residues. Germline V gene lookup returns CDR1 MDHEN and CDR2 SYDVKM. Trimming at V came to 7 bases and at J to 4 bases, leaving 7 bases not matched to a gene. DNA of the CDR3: TGTGCCAGCAAAATGGGGGACAGGGCCTATGGCTACACCTTC. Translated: CASKMGDRAYGYTF.

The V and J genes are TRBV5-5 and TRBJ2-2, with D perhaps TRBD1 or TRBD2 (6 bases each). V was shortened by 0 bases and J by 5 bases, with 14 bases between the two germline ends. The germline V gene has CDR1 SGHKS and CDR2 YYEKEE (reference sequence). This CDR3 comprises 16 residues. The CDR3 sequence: CASSLEARGGTGELFF. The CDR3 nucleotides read TGTGCCAGCAGCTTGGAAGCCAGGGGAGGTACCGGGGAGCTGTTTTTT.

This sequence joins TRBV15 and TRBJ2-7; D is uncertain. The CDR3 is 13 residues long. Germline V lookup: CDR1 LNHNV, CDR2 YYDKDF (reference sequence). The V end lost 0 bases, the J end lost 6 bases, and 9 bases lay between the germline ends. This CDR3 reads CATSRDPGFEQYV. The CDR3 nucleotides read TGTGCCACCAGCAGAGATCCCGGGTTCGAGCAGTACGTC.

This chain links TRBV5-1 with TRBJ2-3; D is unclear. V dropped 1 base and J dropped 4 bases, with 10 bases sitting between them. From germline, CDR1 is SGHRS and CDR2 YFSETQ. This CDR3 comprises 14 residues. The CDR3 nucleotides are TGCGCCAGCAGCTTGTCCTTATTCGCAGATACGCAGTATTTT. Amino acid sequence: CASSLSLFADTQYF.

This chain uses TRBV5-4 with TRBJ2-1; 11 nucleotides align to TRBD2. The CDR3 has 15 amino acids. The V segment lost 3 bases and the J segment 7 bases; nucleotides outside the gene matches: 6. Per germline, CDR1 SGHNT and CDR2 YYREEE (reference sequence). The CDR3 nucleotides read TGTGCCAGCAGCTCACCGGGACTAGCGGAGAATGAGCAGTTCTTC. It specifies CASSSPGLAENEQFF. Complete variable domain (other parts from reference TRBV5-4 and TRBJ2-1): ETGVTQSPTHLIKTRGQQVTLRCSSQSGHNTVSWYQQALGQGPQFIFQYYREEENGRGNFPPRFSGLQFPNYSSELNVNALELDDSALYLCASSSPGLAENEQFFGPGTRLTVL.

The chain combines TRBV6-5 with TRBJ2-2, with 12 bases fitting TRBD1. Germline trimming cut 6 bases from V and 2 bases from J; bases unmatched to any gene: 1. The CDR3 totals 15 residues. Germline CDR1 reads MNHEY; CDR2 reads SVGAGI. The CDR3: CASRGQGANTGELFF. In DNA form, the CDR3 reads TGTGCCAGCAGGGGACAGGGGGCTAACACCGGGGAGCTGTTTTTT.

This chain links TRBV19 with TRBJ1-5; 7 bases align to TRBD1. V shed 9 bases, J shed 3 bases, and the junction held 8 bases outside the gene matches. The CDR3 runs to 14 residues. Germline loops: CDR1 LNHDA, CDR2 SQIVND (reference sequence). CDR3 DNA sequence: TGTGCCAGCACTTTCGACAGGGTCAATCAGCCCCAGCATTTT. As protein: CASTFDRVNQPQHF.

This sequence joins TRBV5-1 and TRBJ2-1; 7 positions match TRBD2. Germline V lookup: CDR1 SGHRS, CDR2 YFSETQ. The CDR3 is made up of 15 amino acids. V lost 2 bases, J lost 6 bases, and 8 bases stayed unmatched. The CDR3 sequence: CASSLLTSFGNEQFF. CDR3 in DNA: TGCGCCAGCAGCTTACTGACTAGCTTCGGCAATGAGCAGTTCTTC.

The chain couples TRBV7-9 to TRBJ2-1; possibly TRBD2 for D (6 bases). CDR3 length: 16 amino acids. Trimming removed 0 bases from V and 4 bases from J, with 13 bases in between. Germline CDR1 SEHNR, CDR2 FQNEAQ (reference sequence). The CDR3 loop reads CASSLALAVVYNEQFF. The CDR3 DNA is TGTGCCAGCAGCTTAGCGTTAGCGGTGGTATACAATGAGCAGTTCTTC.

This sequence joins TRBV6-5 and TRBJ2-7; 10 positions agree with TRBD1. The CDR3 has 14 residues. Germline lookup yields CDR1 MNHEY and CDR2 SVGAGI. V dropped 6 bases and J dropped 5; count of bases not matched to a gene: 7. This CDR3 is CASRRQGAIHEQYV. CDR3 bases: TGTGCCAGCAGACGACAGGGGGCGATCCACGAGCAGTACGTC.

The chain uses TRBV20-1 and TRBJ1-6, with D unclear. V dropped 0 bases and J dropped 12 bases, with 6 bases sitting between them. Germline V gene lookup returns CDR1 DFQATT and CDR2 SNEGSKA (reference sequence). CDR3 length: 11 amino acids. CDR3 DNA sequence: TGCAGTGCTAGAGATAGGCGACCCCTCCACTTT. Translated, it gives CSARDRRPLHF.